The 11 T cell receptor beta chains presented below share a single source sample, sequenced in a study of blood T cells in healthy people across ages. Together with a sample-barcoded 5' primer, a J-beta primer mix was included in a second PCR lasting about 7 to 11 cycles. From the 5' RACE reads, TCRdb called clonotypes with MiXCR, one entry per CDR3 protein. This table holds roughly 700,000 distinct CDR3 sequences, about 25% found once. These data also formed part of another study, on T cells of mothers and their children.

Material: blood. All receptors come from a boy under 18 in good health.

CDR3 sequence reads: CASSLTWTGGGLETQYF. In DNA form, the CDR3 reads TGTGCCAGCAGCTTAACGTGGACAGGGGGCGGGTTGGAGACCCAGTACTTC. J is TRBJ2-5 and V is TRBV11-2; 11 bases map to TRBD1. CDR1 SGHAT and CDR2 FQNNGV come from the germline V gene. The CDR3 spans 17 residues. Losses at the gene ends were 2 bases for V and 5 bases for J; bases not matched to a gene: 10.

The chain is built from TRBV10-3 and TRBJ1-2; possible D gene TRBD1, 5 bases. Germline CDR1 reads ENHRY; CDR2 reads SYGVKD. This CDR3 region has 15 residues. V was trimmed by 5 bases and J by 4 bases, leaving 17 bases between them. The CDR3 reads CAISTQGRGSYGYTF. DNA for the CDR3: TGTGCCATCAGTACACAAGGACGGGGGTCCTATGGCTACACCTTC.

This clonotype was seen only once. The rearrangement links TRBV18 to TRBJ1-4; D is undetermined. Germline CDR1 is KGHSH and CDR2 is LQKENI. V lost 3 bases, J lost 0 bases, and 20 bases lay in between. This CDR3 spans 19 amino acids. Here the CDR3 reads CASSPRIKPDMATNEKLFF. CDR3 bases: TGTGCCAGCTCACCGAGAATTAAGCCCGACATGGCAACTAATGAAAAACTGTTTTTT. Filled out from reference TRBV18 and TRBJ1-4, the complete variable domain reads NAGVMQNPRHLVRRRGQEARLRCSPMKGHSHVYWYRQLPEEGLKFMVYLQKENIIDESGMPKERFSAEFPKEGPSILRIQQVVRGDSAAYFCASSPRIKPDMATNEKLFFGSGTQLSVL.

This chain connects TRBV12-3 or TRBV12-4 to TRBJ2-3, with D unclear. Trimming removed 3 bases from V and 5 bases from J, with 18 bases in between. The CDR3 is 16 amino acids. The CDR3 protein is CASSLRNGPLGDTQYF. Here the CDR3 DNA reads TGTGCCAGCAGTTTGAGGAACGGCCCCCTCGGAGATACGCAGTATTTT.

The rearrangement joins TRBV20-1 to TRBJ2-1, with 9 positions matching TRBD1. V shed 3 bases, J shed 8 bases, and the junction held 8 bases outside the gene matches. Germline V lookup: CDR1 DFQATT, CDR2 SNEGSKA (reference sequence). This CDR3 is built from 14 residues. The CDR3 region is CSASSGQGYDEQFF. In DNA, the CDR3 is TGCAGTGCTAGTTCGGGACAGGGATACGATGAGCAGTTCTTC.

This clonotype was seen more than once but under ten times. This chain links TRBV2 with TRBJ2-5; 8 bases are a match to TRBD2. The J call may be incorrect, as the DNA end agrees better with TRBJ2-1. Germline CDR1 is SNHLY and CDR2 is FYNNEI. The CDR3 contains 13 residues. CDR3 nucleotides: TGTGCCAGCTTGGGACTAGGGAGCGATGAGCAGTTCTTC. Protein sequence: CASLGLGSDEQFF.

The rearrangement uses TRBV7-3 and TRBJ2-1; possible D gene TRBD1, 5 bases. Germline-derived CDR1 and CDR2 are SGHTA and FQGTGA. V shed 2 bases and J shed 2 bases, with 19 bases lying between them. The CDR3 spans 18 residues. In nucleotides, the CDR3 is TGTGCCAGCAGCTTAGGGGCCGTAGAGTCCTCGCCCTACAATGAGCAGTTCTTC. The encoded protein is CASSLGAVESSPYNEQFF.

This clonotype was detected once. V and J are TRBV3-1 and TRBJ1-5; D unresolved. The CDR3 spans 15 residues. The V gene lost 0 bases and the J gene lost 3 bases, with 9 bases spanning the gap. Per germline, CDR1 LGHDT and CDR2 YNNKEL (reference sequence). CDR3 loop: CASSQDSGINQPQHF. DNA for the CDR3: TGTGCCAGCAGCCAAGATTCAGGCATCAATCAGCCCCAGCATTTT.

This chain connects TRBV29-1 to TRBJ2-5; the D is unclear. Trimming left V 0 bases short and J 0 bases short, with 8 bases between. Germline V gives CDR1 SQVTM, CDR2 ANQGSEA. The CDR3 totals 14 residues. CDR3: CSVEDRLYQETQYF. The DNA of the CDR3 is TGCAGCGTTGAAGATCGCCTGTACCAAGAGACCCAGTACTTC.

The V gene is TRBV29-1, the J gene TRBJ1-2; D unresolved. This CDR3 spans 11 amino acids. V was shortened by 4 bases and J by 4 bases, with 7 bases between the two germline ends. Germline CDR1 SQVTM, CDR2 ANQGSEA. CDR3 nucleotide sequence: TGCAGCGTTGTATTGCGCTATGGCTACACCTTC. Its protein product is CSVVLRYGYTF.

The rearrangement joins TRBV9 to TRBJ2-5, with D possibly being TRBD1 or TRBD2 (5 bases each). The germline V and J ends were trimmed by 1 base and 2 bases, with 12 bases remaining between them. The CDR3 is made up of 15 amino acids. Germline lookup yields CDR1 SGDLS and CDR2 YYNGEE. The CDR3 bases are TGTGCCAGCAGCGTACGGGGACGGTGGCAAGAGACCCAGTACTTC. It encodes CASSVRGRWQETQYF.